A selection of T cell receptor beta chains follows, all from one sample in a study of T cells in Graves' hyperthyroidism and ophthalmopathy. TCRdb re-called the multiplex PCR reads with MiXCR, one entry per CDR3 protein. Of 600,000 to 900,000 distinct CDR3 sequences in the sample, about 16% are singletons; the top ten hold 8.4%. Sequenced sample: blood. The receptors here all came from a man younger than 35 with Graves' hyperthyroidism. The CDR3 runs from the conserved cysteine through the conserved F or W. The D gene is left open where the match is weak. The size entry is marked missing in some rows and otherwise reads once, few, many or a size class.

d_call,v_call,j_call,clone_size,cdr3_aa,cdr3_nt
-,TRBV4-1,TRBJ2-1,few,CASSQGRIRSIYNEQFF,TGCGCCAGCAGCCAAGGCCGGATAAGGTCGATATACAATGAGCAGTTCTTC
TRBD2,TRBV27,TRBJ2-3,many,CASSPSGTPDTQYF,TGTGCCAGCAGTCCTAGCGGGACCCCAGATACGCAGTATTTT
-,TRBV19,TRBJ2-7,-,CASSIAGTEQYF,TGTGCCAGTAGTATAGCGGGGACCGAGCAGTACTTC
TRBD2,TRBV4-3,TRBJ2-3,-,CASSQDPGGTSGTDTQYF,TGCGCCAGCAGCCAAGATCCGGGTGGCACTAGCGGCACAGATACGCAGTATTTT
TRBD1,TRBV15,TRBJ2-7,many,CATSRDGAPGQLYEQYF,TGTGCCACCAGCAGAGATGGGGCCCCGGGACAGCTCTACGAGCAGTACTTC
TRBD2,TRBV3-1,TRBJ2-7,-,CASSAELAGGYEQYF,TGTGCCAGCAGCGCGGAACTAGCGGGAGGGTACGAGCAGTACTTC
-,TRBV4-1,TRBJ2-1,-,CASSQDRHSLVNEQFF,TGCGCCAGCAGCCAAGATCGACACTCTCTCGTCAATGAGCAGTTCTTC
-,TRBV3-1,TRBJ1-4,few,CASSSIRGPANEKLFF,TGTGCCAGCAGCTCAATTCGGGGCCCGGCTAATGAAAAACTGTTTTTT
-,TRBV28,TRBJ2-7,many,CASSFLGPYEQYF,TGTGCCAGCAGTTTTCTCGGACCCTACGAGCAGTACTTC
-,TRBV6-2/TRBV6-3,TRBJ2-7,few,CASSYGYREQYF,TGTGCCAGCAGTTATGGTTACAGGGAGCAGTACTTC
TRBD2,TRBV27,TRBJ2-7,many,CASSPVRTSGRPEQYF,TGTGCCAGCAGTCCCGTTAGGACTAGCGGGAGACCTGAGCAGTACTTC
TRBD1,TRBV6-1,TRBJ2-7,many,CASSERVGTGVNEQYF,TGTGCCAGCAGTGAAAGAGTAGGGACAGGGGTGAACGAGCAGTACTTC
-,TRBV20-1,TRBJ2-5,many,CSAERTGMETQYF,TGCAGTGCAGAACGAACGGGAATGGAGACCCAGTACTTC
TRBD1,TRBV12-3/TRBV12-4,TRBJ1-5,few,CASSSGQGASNQPQHF,TGTGCCAGCAGTTCAGGACAGGGAGCAAGCAATCAGCCCCAGCATTTT
-,TRBV24-1,TRBJ2-2,many,CATSDMTPGTYTGELFF,TGTGCCACCAGTGATATGACTCCCGGGACATACACCGGGGAGCTGTTTTTT
TRBD1,TRBV30,TRBJ1-5,many,CAWSWGQGMNQPQHF,TGTGCCTGGAGTTGGGGACAGGGTATGAATCAGCCCCAGCATTTT
-,TRBV5-1,TRBJ2-7,-,CASSLAGRGAYEQYF,TGCGCCAGCAGCTTGGCCGGCAGGGGGGCGTACGAGCAGTACTTC
-,TRBV20-1,TRBJ1-2,many,CSAREDRSYGYTF,TGCAGTGCTAGGGAAGACAGGAGCTATGGCTACACCTTC
-,TRBV18,TRBJ1-4,few,CASSPTGHINEKLFF,TGTGCCAGCTCACCAACGGGACACATCAATGAAAAACTGTTTTTT
-,TRBV29-1,TRBJ2-1,many,CSVGAVLVPNEQFF,TGCAGCGTTGGCGCGGTACTAGTTCCCAATGAGCAGTTCTTC
TRBD2,TRBV29-1,TRBJ2-7,many,CSAQSGTSGGSSYEQYF,TGCAGCGCCCAATCCGGGACTAGCGGCGGGAGCTCCTACGAGCAGTACTTC
-,TRBV3-1,TRBJ2-3,many,CASSQDWGIIDTQYF,TGTGCCAGCAGCCAAGATTGGGGGATCATAGATACGCAGTATTTT
-,TRBV9,TRBJ2-3,-,CASSVVGAVVDTQYF,TGTGCCAGCAGCGTAGTTGGAGCGGTGGTGGATACGCAGTATTTT
TRBD2,TRBV12-5,TRBJ2-1,-,CASGSGTSGGSYNEQFF,TGTGCTAGTGGTTCCGGGACTAGCGGTGGGTCCTACAATGAGCAGTTCTTC
-,TRBV20-1,TRBJ1-5,few,CSARTLHQPQHF,TGCAGTGCTAGGACCCTTCATCAGCCCCAGCATTTT
-,TRBV11-2,TRBJ2-2,-,CASSSPGVGELFF,TGTGCCAGCAGCTCGCCTGGGGTCGGGGAGCTGTTTTTT
TRBD2,TRBV20-1,TRBJ2-7,many,CSATRTSGIVVQYF,TGCAGTGCTACACGGACTAGCGGGATAGTGGTGCAGTACTTC
TRBD2,TRBV7-2,TRBJ2-7,-,CASSLGAGNFYEQYF,TGTGCCAGCAGCTTAGGAGCGGGAAACTTTTACGAGCAGTACTTC
TRBD2,TRBV20-1,TRBJ2-7,-,CSARSPAGVSEQYF,TGCAGTGCTAGGTCCCCAGCGGGAGTCTCCGAGCAGTACTTC
TRBD1,TRBV6-2/TRBV6-3,TRBJ1-5,many,CASSSGQGKLPQHF,TGTGCCAGCAGTTCGGGACAGGGTAAGCTGCCCCAGCATTTT
TRBD2,TRBV13,TRBJ2-7,-,CASSPLWGLAGVPSDEQYF,TGTGCCAGCAGCCCCCTTTGGGGACTAGCGGGAGTTCCCTCGGACGAGCAGTACTTC
TRBD1,TRBV20-1,TRBJ2-7,-,CSGGTGLVYEQYF,TGCAGTGGGGGGACAGGGTTAGTGTACGAGCAGTACTTC
TRBD1,TRBV3-1,TRBJ2-3,-,CASSQAVQGALADTQYF,TGTGCCAGCAGCCAAGCCGTACAGGGGGCGCTTGCAGATACGCAGTATTTT
-,TRBV19,TRBJ2-3,few,CASSTVSGDTQYF,TGTGCCAGTAGTACGGTTTCGGGGGATACGCAGTATTTT
TRBD1,TRBV6-1,TRBJ2-5,many,CASLDRVGETQYF,TGTGCCAGCCTGGACAGGGTGGGTGAGACCCAGTACTTC
TRBD1,TRBV6-1,TRBJ2-2,few,CASSYQLRDRGHGELFF,TGTGCCAGCAGCTATCAACTACGGGACAGGGGACACGGGGAGCTGTTTTTT
TRBD1,TRBV2,TRBJ2-1,-,CASRAPGQQNNEQFF,TGTGCCAGCAGGGCGCCGGGACAGCAAAACAATGAGCAGTTCTTC
TRBD2,TRBV7-2,TRBJ2-2,few,CASTIRRGAGTGELFF,TGTGCCAGCACAATACGGCGGGGGGCTGGAACCGGGGAGCTGTTTTTT
-,TRBV28,TRBJ1-6,few,CASSSDPGKSYNSPLHF,TGTGCCAGCAGTTCGGACCCCGGGAAGTCCTATAATTCACCCCTCCACTTT
TRBD1,TRBV29-1,TRBJ1-2,-,CSVSDRDNYGYTF,TGCAGCGTTTCTGACAGGGACAACTATGGCTACACCTTC
TRBD2,TRBV28,TRBJ2-7,-,CASTVGGADLGEQYF,TGTGCCAGCACCGTCGGGGGGGCAGACCTTGGCGAGCAGTACTTC
-,TRBV28,TRBJ1-5,few,CASSRMGFDQPQHF,TGTGCCAGCAGCCGAATGGGGTTCGATCAGCCCCAGCATTTT
-,TRBV28,TRBJ1-5,few,CASSLELVGNQPQHF,TGTGCCAGCAGCTTGGAGTTGGTTGGCAATCAGCCCCAGCATTTT
TRBD1,TRBV20-1,TRBJ2-7,many,CSARGDRDSYEQYF,TGCAGTGCTAGAGGCGACAGGGACTCCTACGAGCAGTACTTC
-,TRBV5-4,TRBJ2-7,-,CASSNRDNSYEQHF,TGTGCCAGCAGCAACCGGGACAATTCCTACGAGCAGCACTTC
TRBD1,TRBV24-1,TRBJ2-5,-,CATSALGQEAHQETQYF,TGTGCCACCAGTGCTCTGGGACAGGAGGCCCATCAAGAGACCCAGTACTTC
-,TRBV6-1,TRBJ2-7,-,CAGSTAGKLYEQYF,TGTGCAGGAAGCACCGCGGGAAAACTCTACGAGCAGTACTTC